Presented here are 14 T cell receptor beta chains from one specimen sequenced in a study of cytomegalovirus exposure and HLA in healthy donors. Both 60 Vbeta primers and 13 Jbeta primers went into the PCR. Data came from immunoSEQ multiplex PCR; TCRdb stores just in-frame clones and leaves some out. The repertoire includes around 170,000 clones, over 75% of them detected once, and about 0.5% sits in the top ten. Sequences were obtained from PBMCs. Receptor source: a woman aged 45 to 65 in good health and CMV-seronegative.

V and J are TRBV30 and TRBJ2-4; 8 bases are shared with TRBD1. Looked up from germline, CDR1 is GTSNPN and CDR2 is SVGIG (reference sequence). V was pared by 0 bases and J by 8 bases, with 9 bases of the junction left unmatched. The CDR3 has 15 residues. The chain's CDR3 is CAWSVPRQGSDIQYF. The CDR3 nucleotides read TGTGCCTGGAGTGTCCCTAGACAGGGGTCGGACATTCAGTACTTC.

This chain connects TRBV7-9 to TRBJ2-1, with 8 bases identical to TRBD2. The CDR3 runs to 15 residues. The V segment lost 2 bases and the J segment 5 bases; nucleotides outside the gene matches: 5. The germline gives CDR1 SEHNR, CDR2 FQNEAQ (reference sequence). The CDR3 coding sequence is TGTGCCAGCAGCTTATCGCGGGGGGTCAACAATGAGCAGTTCTTC. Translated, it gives CASSLSRGVNNEQFF.

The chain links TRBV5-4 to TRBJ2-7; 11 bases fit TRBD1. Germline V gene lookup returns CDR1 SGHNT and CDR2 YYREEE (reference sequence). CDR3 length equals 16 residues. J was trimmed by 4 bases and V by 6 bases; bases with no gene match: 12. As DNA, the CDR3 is TGTGCCAGCACGTATGGGGGGACAGGGGGTTTGTACGAGCAGTACTTC. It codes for CASTYGGTGGLYEQYF.

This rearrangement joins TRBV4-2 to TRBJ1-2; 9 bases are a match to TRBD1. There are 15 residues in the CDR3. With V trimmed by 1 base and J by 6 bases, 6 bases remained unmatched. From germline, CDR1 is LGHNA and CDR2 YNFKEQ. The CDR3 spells CASSQVERQGDGYTF. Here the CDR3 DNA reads TGTGCCAGCAGCCAAGTCGAGAGACAGGGGGATGGCTACACCTTC.

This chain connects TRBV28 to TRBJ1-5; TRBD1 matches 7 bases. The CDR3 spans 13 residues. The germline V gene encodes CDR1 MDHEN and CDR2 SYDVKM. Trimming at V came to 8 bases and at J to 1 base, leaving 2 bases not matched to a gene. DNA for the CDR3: TGTGCCAGCGGGACAGCAAGCAATCAGCCCCAGCATTTT. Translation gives CASGTASNQPQHF.

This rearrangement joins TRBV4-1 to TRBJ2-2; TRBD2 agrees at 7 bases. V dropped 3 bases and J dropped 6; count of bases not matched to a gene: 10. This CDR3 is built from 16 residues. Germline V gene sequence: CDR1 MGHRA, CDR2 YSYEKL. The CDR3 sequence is CASSHRLAPPAGELFF. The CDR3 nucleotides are TGCGCCAGCAGCCATCGACTAGCTCCCCCGGCCGGGGAGCTGTTTTTT.

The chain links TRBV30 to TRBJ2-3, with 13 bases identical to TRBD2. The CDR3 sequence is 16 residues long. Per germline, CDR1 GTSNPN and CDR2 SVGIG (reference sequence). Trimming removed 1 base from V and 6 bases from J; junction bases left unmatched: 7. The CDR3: CAWSGFGLAGVDTQYF. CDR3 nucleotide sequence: TGTGCCTGGAGTGGGTTCGGACTAGCGGGAGTGGATACGCAGTATTTT.

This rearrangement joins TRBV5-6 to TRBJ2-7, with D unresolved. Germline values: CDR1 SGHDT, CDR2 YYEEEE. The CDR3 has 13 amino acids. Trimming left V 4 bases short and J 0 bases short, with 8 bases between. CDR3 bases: TGTGCCAGCAGCCAGACAACCTCCTACGAGCAGTACTTC. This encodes CASSQTTSYEQYF.

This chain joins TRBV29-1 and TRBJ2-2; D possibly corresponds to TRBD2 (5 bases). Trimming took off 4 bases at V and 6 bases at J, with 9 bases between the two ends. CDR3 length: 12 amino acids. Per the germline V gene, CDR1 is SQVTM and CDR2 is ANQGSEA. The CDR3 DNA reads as TGCAGCGTTGGGACTCGGGCCGGGGAGCTGTTTTTT. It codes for CSVGTRAGELFF.

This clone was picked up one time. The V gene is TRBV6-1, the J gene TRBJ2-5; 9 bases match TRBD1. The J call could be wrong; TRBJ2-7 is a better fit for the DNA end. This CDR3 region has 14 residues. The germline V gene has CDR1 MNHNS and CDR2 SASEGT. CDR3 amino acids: CASSEGQGMDEQYF. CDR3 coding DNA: TGTGCCAGCAGTGAGGGACAGGGTATGGACGAGCAGTACTTC.

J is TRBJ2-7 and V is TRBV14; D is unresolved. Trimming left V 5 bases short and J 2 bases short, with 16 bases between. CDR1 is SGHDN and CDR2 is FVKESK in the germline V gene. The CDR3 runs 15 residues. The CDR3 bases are TGTGCCAGCAGCTCCCCTTCCCACGGTACCTACGAGCAGTACTTC. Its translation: CASSSPSHGTYEQYF.

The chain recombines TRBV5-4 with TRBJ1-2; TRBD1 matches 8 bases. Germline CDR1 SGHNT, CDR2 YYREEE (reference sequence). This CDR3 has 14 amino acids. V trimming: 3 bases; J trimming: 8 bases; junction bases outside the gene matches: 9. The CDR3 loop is CASSSRDRLLGYTF. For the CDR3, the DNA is TGTGCCAGCAGCTCCCGGGACAGGTTATTAGGCTACACCTTC.

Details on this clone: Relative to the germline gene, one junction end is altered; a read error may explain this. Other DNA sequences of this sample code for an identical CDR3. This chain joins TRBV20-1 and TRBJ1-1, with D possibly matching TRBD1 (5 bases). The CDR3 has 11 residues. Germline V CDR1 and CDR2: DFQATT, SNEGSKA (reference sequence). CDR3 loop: CSQGGGAEAFF. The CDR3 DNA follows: TGCAGTCAGGGAGGCGGAGCTGAGGCTTTCTTT.

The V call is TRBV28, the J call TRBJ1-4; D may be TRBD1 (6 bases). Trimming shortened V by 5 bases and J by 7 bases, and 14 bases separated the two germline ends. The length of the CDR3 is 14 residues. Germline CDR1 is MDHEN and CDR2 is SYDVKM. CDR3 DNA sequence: TGTGCCAGCAGTATGGGGGGGCTGGGTGAAAAACTGTTTTTT. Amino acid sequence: CASSMGGLGEKLFF.